These T cell receptor beta chains were read from a single sample in a study of identical twins. Via MiXCR, TCRdb re-called the 5' RACE reads, giving one row per CDR3 protein. The sample includes about 250,000 distinct CDR3 sequences, roughly 13% seen only once; the top ten take 7% to 9%. Sequenced sample: memory (CD45RO+) T cells sorted from blood. Source of these receptors: a woman under 30 in good health. The conserved cysteine and the conserved F or W are not part of the CDR3 here.

j_call: TRBJ2-4
v_call: TRBV6-5
cdr3_aa: ASSYGAPLNGAKNIQY

j_call: TRBJ1-2
v_call: TRBV29-1
cdr3_aa: SGLGTGVGYT

j_call: TRBJ2-1
v_call: TRBV7-2
cdr3_aa: ASSPPVYNEQF

j_call: TRBJ2-6
v_call: TRBV7-3
cdr3_aa: ASSLTLAGANVLT

j_call: TRBJ1-2
v_call: TRBV29-1
cdr3_aa: SVEGAGLNANYGYT

j_call: TRBJ2-5
v_call: TRBV15
cdr3_aa: ATGNGGSGETQY

j_call: TRBJ1-2
v_call: TRBV20-1
cdr3_aa: SASGLPYGYT

j_call: TRBJ2-1
v_call: TRBV12-3/TRBV12-4
cdr3_aa: ASSLSGLAVSYNEQF

j_call: TRBJ2-3
v_call: TRBV20-1
cdr3_aa: SARDPGGGPTDTQY

j_call: TRBJ1-3
v_call: TRBV7-2
cdr3_aa: ASSLGGTGSGNTIY

j_call: TRBJ1-1
v_call: TRBV10-3
cdr3_aa: AIQGAGTEAF

j_call: TRBJ2-3
v_call: TRBV7-2
cdr3_aa: ASSFSDARDTQY

j_call: TRBJ1-2
v_call: TRBV7-8
cdr3_aa: ASSAGVTGSGGYT

j_call: TRBJ1-1
v_call: TRBV6-2/TRBV6-3
cdr3_aa: ASSYRTGVNTEAF

j_call: TRBJ2-2
v_call: TRBV7-2
cdr3_aa: ASSPSRTGKTGELF

j_call: TRBJ1-1
v_call: TRBV20-1
cdr3_aa: SARTRQGRTEAF

j_call: TRBJ1-2
v_call: TRBV4-1
cdr3_aa: ASSQDQGAIGYT

j_call: TRBJ2-2
v_call: TRBV5-1
cdr3_aa: ASSLDGQGSRELF

j_call: TRBJ2-5
v_call: TRBV5-1
cdr3_aa: ASSSRTSGLQETQY

j_call: TRBJ1-5
v_call: TRBV6-1
cdr3_aa: ASSETDRENQPQH

j_call: TRBJ1-1
v_call: TRBV20-1
cdr3_aa: SAPDANTEAF

j_call: TRBJ2-3
v_call: TRBV7-8
cdr3_aa: ASTGDRTDTQY

j_call: TRBJ2-1
v_call: TRBV19
cdr3_aa: ASSNRLYNEQF

j_call: TRBJ1-2
v_call: TRBV10-3
cdr3_aa: AISTGVVGYT

j_call: TRBJ1-1
v_call: TRBV20-1
cdr3_aa: SARDPQGSGAEAF

j_call: TRBJ1-1
v_call: TRBV4-3
cdr3_aa: ASSTGMNTEAF

j_call: TRBJ2-1
v_call: TRBV7-2
cdr3_aa: ASSLALEEQF

j_call: TRBJ1-6
v_call: TRBV19
cdr3_aa: ASKNREGSPLH

j_call: TRBJ2-4
v_call: TRBV20-1
cdr3_aa: SAADRAAKNIQY

j_call: TRBJ2-1
v_call: TRBV6-2/TRBV6-3
cdr3_aa: ASTPGSYNEQF

j_call: TRBJ2-1
v_call: TRBV27
cdr3_aa: ASSSLPPLTETNEQF

j_call: TRBJ2-7
v_call: TRBV12-3/TRBV12-4
cdr3_aa: ASSPRTGFYEQY

j_call: TRBJ2-7
v_call: TRBV11-3
cdr3_aa: ASSLDPERQY

j_call: TRBJ1-1
v_call: TRBV5-1
cdr3_aa: ASSSGPMNTEAF

j_call: TRBJ1-1
v_call: TRBV12-3/TRBV12-4
cdr3_aa: ASRPGQGVPASEAF

j_call: TRBJ2-1
v_call: TRBV6-2/TRBV6-3
cdr3_aa: ASSYPRRHEQF

j_call: TRBJ2-7
v_call: TRBV10-3
cdr3_aa: AITSEGGYEQY

j_call: TRBJ2-5
v_call: TRBV20-1
cdr3_aa: SAPGWGQGKETQY

j_call: TRBJ2-4
v_call: TRBV5-4
cdr3_aa: ASSPIGVAKNIQY

j_call: TRBJ1-6
v_call: TRBV5-5
cdr3_aa: ASSLGGPGQSNSPLH

j_call: TRBJ1-2
v_call: TRBV12-3/TRBV12-4
cdr3_aa: ASSAQGAGYGYT

j_call: TRBJ1-4
v_call: TRBV12-3/TRBV12-4
cdr3_aa: ASSFSGGNEKLF

j_call: TRBJ2-7
v_call: TRBV15
cdr3_aa: ATSREIGREQY

j_call: TRBJ1-2
v_call: TRBV20-1
cdr3_aa: SAKPFIGYGYT

j_call: TRBJ1-2
v_call: TRBV5-6
cdr3_aa: ASSLGSSYGYT

j_call: TRBJ1-6
v_call: TRBV27
cdr3_aa: ASSANFNSPLH

j_call: TRBJ2-7
v_call: TRBV3-1
cdr3_aa: ASSHGFYEQY

j_call: TRBJ2-3
v_call: TRBV3-1
cdr3_aa: ASSRGAGGTDTQY